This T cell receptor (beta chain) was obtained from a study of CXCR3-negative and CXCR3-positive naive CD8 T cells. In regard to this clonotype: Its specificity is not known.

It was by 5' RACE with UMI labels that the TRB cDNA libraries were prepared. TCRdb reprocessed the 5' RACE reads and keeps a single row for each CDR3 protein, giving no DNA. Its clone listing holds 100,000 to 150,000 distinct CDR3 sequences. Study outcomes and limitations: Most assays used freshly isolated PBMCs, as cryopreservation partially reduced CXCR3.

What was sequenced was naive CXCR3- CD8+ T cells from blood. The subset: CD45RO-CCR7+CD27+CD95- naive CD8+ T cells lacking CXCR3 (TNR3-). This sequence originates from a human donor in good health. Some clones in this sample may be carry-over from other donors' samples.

CDR3: CASSPSGWGPTDTQYF. This chain uses TRBV10-2 with TRBJ2-3; TCRdb's D call of TRBD1 is untestable without DNA. The CDR3 is 16 residues long. The germline gives CDR1 WSHSY, CDR2 SAAADI.